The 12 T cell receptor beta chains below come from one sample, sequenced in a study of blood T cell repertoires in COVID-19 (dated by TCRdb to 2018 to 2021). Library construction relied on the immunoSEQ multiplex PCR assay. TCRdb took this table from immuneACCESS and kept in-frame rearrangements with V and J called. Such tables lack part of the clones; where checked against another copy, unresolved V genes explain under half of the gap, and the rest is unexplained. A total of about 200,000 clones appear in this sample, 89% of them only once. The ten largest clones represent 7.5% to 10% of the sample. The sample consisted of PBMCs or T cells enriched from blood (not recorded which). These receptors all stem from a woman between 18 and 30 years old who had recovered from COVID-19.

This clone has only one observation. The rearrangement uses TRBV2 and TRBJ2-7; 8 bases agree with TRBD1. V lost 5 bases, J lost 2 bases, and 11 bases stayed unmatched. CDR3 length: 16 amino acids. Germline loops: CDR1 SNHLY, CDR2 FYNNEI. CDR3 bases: TGTGCCAGCAGTCCAGGGGGCGAATTTACTACCTACGAGCAGTACTTC. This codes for CASSPGGEFTTYEQYF. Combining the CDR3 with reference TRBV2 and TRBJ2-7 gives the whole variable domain EPEVTQTPSHQVTQMGQEVILRCVPISNHLYFYWYRQILGQKVEFLVSFYNNEISEKSEIFDDQFSVERPDGSNFTLKIRSTKLEDSAMYFCASSPGGEFTTYEQYFGPGTRLTVT.

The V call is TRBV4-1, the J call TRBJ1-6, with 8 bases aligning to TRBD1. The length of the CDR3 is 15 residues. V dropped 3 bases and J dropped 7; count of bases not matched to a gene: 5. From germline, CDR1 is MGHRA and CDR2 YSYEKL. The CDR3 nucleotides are TGCGCCAGCAGCCAGATGACAGGGGCGAATTCACCCCTCCACTTT. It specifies CASSQMTGANSPLHF.

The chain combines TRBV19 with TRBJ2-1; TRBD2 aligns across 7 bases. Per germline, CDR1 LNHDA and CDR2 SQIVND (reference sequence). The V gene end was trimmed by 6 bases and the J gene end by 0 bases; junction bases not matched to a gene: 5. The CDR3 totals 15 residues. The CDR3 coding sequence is TGTGCCAGTAGCCCCGGGGGGAGCTCCTACAATGAGCAGTTCTTC. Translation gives CASSPGGSSYNEQFF.

The CDR3 sequence: CASSPSNGGGTQYF. The CDR3 nucleotides are TGTGCCAGCAGCCCCAGCAACGGGGGAGGGACCCAGTACTTC. The V gene is TRBV7-9, the J gene TRBJ2-5; tentatively, D is TRBD2 (6 bases). Germline-derived CDR1 and CDR2 are SEHNR and FQNEAQ (reference sequence). Trimming left V 5 bases short and J 7 bases short, with 17 bases between. The CDR3 totals 14 residues.

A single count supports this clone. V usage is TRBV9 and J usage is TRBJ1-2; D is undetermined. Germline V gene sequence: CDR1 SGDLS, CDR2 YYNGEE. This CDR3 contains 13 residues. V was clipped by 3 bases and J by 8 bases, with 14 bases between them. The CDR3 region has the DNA TGTGCCAGCAGCGCCCCTCACTCAGGCGGCTACACCTTC. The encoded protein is CASSAPHSGGYTF.

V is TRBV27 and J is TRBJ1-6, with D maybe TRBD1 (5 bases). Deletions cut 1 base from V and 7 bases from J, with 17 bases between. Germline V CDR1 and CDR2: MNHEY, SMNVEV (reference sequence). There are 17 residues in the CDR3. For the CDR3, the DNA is TGTGCCAGCAGTTTATTCGCAGGGACGGGGGGGAATTCACCCCTCCACTTT. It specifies CASSLFAGTGGNSPLHF.

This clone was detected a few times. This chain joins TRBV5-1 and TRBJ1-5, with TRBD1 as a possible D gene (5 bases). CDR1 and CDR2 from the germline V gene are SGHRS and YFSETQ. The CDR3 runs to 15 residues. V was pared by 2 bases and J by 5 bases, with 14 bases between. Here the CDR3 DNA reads TGCGCCAGCAGCTTCCGCCCTGGACACTATCAGCCCCAGCATTTT. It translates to CASSFRPGHYQPQHF.

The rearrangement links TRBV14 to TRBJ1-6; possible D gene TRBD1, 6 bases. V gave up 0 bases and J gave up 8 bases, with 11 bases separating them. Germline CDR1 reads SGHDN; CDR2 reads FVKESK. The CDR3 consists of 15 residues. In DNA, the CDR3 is TGTGCCAGCAGCCAAGACCAGGGGCGGTATTCACCCCTCCACTTT. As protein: CASSQDQGRYSPLHF. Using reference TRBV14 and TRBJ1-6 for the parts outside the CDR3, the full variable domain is EAGVTQFPSHSVIEKGQTVTLRCDPISGHDNLYWYRRVMGKEIKFLLHFVKESKQDESGMPNNRFLAERTGGTYSTLKVQPAELEDSGVYFCASSQDQGRYSPLHFGNGTRLTVT.

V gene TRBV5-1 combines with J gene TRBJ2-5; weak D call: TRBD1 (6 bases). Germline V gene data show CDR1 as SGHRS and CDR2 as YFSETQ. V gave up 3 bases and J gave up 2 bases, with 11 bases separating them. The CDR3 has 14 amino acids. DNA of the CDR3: TGCGCCAGCAGCTGGGGACACCGACAAGAGACCCAGTACTTC. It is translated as CASSWGHRQETQYF.

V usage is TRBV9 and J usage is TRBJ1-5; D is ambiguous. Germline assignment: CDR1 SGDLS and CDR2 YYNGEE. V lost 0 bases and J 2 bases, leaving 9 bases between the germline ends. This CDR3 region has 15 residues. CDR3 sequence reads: CASSVGHSGNQPQHF. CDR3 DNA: TGTGCCAGCAGCGTAGGACATTCTGGCAATCAGCCCCAGCATTTT.

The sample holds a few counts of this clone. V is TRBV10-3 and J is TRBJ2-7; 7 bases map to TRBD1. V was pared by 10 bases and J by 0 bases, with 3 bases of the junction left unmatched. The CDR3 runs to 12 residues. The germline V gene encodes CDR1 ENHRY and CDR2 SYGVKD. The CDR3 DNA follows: TGTGCCACGGGACAGAACTCCTACGAGCAGTACTTC. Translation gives CATGQNSYEQYF.

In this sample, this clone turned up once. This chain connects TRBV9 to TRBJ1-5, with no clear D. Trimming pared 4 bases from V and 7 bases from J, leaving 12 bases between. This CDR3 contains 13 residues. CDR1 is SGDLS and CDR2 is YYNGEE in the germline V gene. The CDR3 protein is CASSLEPGQPQHF. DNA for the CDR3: TGTGCCAGCAGCTTGGAACCAGGCCAGCCCCAGCATTTT.